This T cell receptor beta chain was captured in a study of blood T cells in healthy people across ages. The CDR3 consists of 16 residues. Germline CDR1 and CDR2: SGHAT and FQNNGV. V shed 4 bases, J shed 3 bases, and the junction held 8 bases outside the gene matches. Next came a second PCR, run for about 7 to 11 cycles, which used a sample-barcoded 5' primer along with a J-beta primer mix. Each single sample gave us at least 2.5 million CDR3-containing paired-end reads. TCRdb redid the calling of the 5' RACE reads with MiXCR, one entry per CDR3 protein. The sample comprises about 640,000 distinct CDR3 sequences, 58% of which are singletons, and approximately 40% rests with the top ten.

The sequenced sample was blood. This chain links TRBV11-2 with TRBJ2-1, with TRBD1 matching over 8 bases. The TCR comes from a man aged 55-75 years in good health. The CDR3 spells CASSYSGGAGYNEQFF. CDR3 nucleotide sequence: TGTGCCAGCAGCTATTCAGGGGGCGCAGGCTACAATGAGCAGTTCTTC. The entire variable domain, with the rest obtained from reference TRBV11-2 and TRBJ2-1, is as follows: EAGVAQSPRYKIIEKRQSVAFWCNPISGHATLYWYQQILGQGPKLLIQFQNNGVVDDSQLPKDRFSAERLKGVDSTLKIQPAKLEDSAVYLCASSYSGGAGYNEQFFGPGTRLTVL.